Following are 32 T cell receptor gamma chains from one sample sequenced in a study of Vδ1+ human thymocytes. Their target antigens are unknown. RNA was extracted from the cells and then reverse transcribed. CDR3 amplicons came from multiplex PCR with pooled V-gene forward and constant-region reverse primers. TCRdb reanalysed the multiplex PCR reads via CATT. Among some 22,000 gamma-chain clones listed, roughly an eighth were seen once. Study outcomes and limitations: Thymic TRG and TRD repertoires appeared highly polyclonal, with Gaussian CDR3 length distributions.

Specimen: Vdelta1+ gamma-delta thymocytes from the thymus. Subset specified: FACS-sorted CD3+ TCRalphabeta- TCRVdelta1+ TCRVdelta2- thymocytes. The receptors were sampled from a child in the first two years of life who had congenital heart surgery.

A few counts support this clone. With a much larger clone just one base away, this may be a read error. Other nucleotide sequences in the sample specify the same CDR3. The genes are TRGV9 and TRGJ1 or TRGJ2. Germline lookup yields CDR1 GITISATS and CDR2 ISYDGTV (reference sequence). The CDR3 has 13 amino acids. Trimming at V came to 2 bases and at J to 1 base, leaving 2 bases not matched to a gene. Written as DNA, the CDR3 is TGTGCCTTGTGGGAGGCCAATTATTATAAGAAACTCTTT. Protein product: CALWEANYYKKLF.

The J gene is TRGJP, the V gene TRGV3. V dropped 0 bases and J dropped 7; count of bases not matched to a gene: 6. This CDR3 is built from 17 residues. Looked up from germline, CDR1 is VTNTFY and CDR2 is YDVSTARD (reference sequence). The CDR3 DNA reads TGTGCCACCTGGGACAGGCCCGGGGAGTTGGGCAAAAAAATCAAGGTATTT. It yields the protein CATWDRPGELGKKIKVF.

There are a few counts of this clone. A clone one base away is much larger, so this may be a read error. The sample contains more than one DNA sequence encoding this CDR3. V gene TRGV9 combines with J gene TRGJ1 or TRGJ2. Germline CDR1 reads GITISATS; CDR2 reads ISYDGTV (reference sequence). Trimming at V came to 2 bases and at J to 2 bases, leaving 3 bases not matched to a gene. The CDR3 totals 13 residues. CDR3: CALWEAYYYKKLF. The CDR3 DNA sequence: TGTGCCTTGTGGGAGGCGTATTATTATAAGAAACTCTTT.

This clone was counted between two and nine times. The gene calls are TRGV4 and TRGJ1 or TRGJ2. The CDR3 consists of 13 residues. Losses at the gene ends were 6 bases for V and 6 bases for J; bases not matched to a gene: 11. Germline CDR1 EGSTGY, CDR2 YDSYTSSV. The CDR3 reads CATWTPRSYKKLF. The CDR3 bases are TGTGCCACCTGGACCCCACGGAGTTATAAGAAACTCTTT.

This clone was found a few times. V usage is TRGV9 and J usage is TRGJ1 or TRGJ2. CDR1 GITISATS and CDR2 ISYDGTV come from the germline V gene (reference sequence). CDR3 length: 12 residues. J lost 14 bases, V lost 12 bases, and 22 bases had no gene match. CDR3 in amino acids: CALFPSWCWELF. The CDR3 DNA follows: TGTGCCCTGTTCCCCTCATGGTGTTGGGAACTCTTT.

This clone occurred a few times. This chain uses TRGV3 with TRGJ1 or TRGJ2. There are 12 residues in the CDR3. V shed 4 bases, J shed 7 bases, and the junction held 7 bases outside the gene matches. Per the germline V gene, CDR1 is VTNTFY and CDR2 is YDVSTARD (reference sequence). The CDR3 region is CATWERDYKKLF. CDR3 bases: TGTGCCACCTGGGAGAGGGACTATAAGAAACTCTTT.

This clone was counted a few times. Other DNA variants within this sample encode the same CDR3. The chain employs TRGV8 and TRGJ1 or TRGJ2. This CDR3 is 12 amino acids long. The ends lost 1 base at V and 7 bases at J; junction bases unmatched: 4. Germline V gene sequence: CDR1 VENAVY, CDR2 YDSYNSRV. The chain's CDR3 is CATWDSDYKKLF. CDR3 DNA: TGTGCCACCTGGGATAGCGACTATAAGAAACTCTTT.

This clone has a handful of counts. The rearrangement joins TRGV5 to TRGJP2. Germline trimming cut 0 bases from V and 3 bases from J; bases unmatched to any gene: 13. Germline assignment: CDR1 VINAFY and CDR2 YDVSNSKD. This CDR3 is 18 amino acids long. The chain's CDR3 is CATWDRPYAMGSDWIKTF. The CDR3 DNA sequence: TGTGCCACCTGGGACAGGCCTTACGCCATGGGTAGTGATTGGATCAAGACGTTT.

This clone came up a few times. The chain recombines TRGV9 with TRGJ1 or TRGJ2. Germline CDR1 and CDR2: GITISATS and ISYDGTV (reference sequence). The V segment lost 10 bases and the J segment 2 bases; nucleotides outside the gene matches: 20. This CDR3 is 16 amino acids long. The DNA of the CDR3 is TGTGCCTTCGCTCTTGGCCCGGAGGCAGATTATTATAAGAAACTCTTT. Translating gives CAFALGPEADYYKKLF.

The rearrangement joins TRGV3 to TRGJ1 or TRGJ2. Germline V gives CDR1 VTNTFY, CDR2 YDVSTARD (reference sequence). There are 14 residues in the CDR3. The J segment lost 2 bases and the V segment lost 0 bases, leaving 4 bases of the junction unmatched. The CDR3 sequence is CATWDRHHYYKKLF. The CDR3 nucleotides read TGTGCCACCTGGGACAGGCATCATTATTATAAGAAACTCTTT.

V gene TRGV2 combines with J gene TRGJ1 or TRGJ2. Per germline, CDR1 EGSNGY and CDR2 YDSYNSKV. The V gene end was trimmed by 1 base and the J gene end by 0 bases; junction bases not matched to a gene: 6. The CDR3 runs to 15 residues. In DNA, the CDR3 is TGTGCCACCTGGGACGGCCCCACGAATTATTATAAGAAACTCTTT. It codes for CATWDGPTNYYKKLF.

This clone was picked up a small number of times. Other DNA sequences in this specimen translate into the identical CDR3. The rearrangement links TRGV9 to TRGJ1 or TRGJ2. The germline V gene encodes CDR1 GITISATS and CDR2 ISYDGTV (reference sequence). V shed 3 bases and J 2 bases; nucleotides not matched to a gene: 10. The CDR3 consists of 15 residues. CDR3 protein: CALWESDVDYYKKLF. The CDR3 DNA is TGTGCCTTGTGGGAGAGCGATGTCGATTATTATAAGAAACTCTTT.

A remark on this clone: The same CDR3 is also encoded by other DNA sequences in this sample. The rearrangement joins TRGV8 to TRGJ1 or TRGJ2. Germline loops: CDR1 VENAVY, CDR2 YDSYNSRV. With V trimmed by 0 bases and J by 0 bases, 5 bases remained unmatched. The CDR3 loop spans 15 amino acids. In DNA, the CDR3 is TGTGCCACCTGGGATAGGCCCCCGAATTATTATAAGAAACTCTTT. Translated: CATWDRPPNYYKKLF.

The chain couples TRGV2 to TRGJ1 or TRGJ2. This CDR3 region has 14 residues. Trimming cost V 2 bases and J 0 bases; bases outside gene matches: 4. Germline CDR1 EGSNGY, CDR2 YDSYNSKV. CDR3 nucleotides: TGTGCCACCTGGGACGATCAGAATTATTATAAGAAACTCTTT. This gives the protein CATWDDQNYYKKLF.

The chain couples TRGV3 to TRGJP2. Germline V lookup: CDR1 VTNTFY, CDR2 YDVSTARD (reference sequence). Unmatched junction bases numbered 5, after V lost 4 bases and J lost 3 bases. The CDR3 totals 14 residues. CDR3 protein: CATWDLRSDWIKTF. The CDR3 region has the DNA TGTGCCACCTGGGATCTTCGTAGTGATTGGATCAAGACGTTT.

This clone was detected only a few times. This chain links TRGV2 with TRGJ1 or TRGJ2. V gave up 3 bases and J gave up 3 bases; unmatched junction bases: 11. From germline, CDR1 is EGSNGY and CDR2 YDSYNSKV. The CDR3 consists of 15 residues. CDR3 residues: CATWDSYQAYYKKLF. The CDR3 coding sequence is TGTGCCACCTGGGACTCCTACCAAGCTTATTATAAGAAACTCTTT.

The rearrangement links TRGV3 to TRGJ1 or TRGJ2. The germline V gene encodes CDR1 VTNTFY and CDR2 YDVSTARD (reference sequence). The CDR3 is made up of 14 amino acids. Unmatched junction bases numbered 9, after V lost 0 bases and J lost 7 bases. The CDR3 DNA follows: TGTGCCACCTGGGACAGGCCGTACAACTATAAGAAACTCTTT. It specifies CATWDRPYNYKKLF.

This clone was found a few times. The V and J genes are TRGV8 and TRGJ1 or TRGJ2. Germline-derived CDR1 and CDR2 are VENAVY and YDSYNSRV. There are 13 residues in the CDR3. Trimming took 2 bases from V and 4 from J; bases not matched to a gene: 5. The CDR3 nucleotides are TGTGCCACCTGGGATATGAGCTATTATAAGAAACTCTTT. Translation: CATWDMSYYKKLF.

This clone came up a few times. Other DNA sequences from this sample encode an identical CDR3 as well. The chain couples TRGV5 to TRGJP2. V gave up 0 bases and J gave up 5 bases; unmatched junction bases: 6. CDR1 is VINAFY and CDR2 is YDVSNSKD in the germline V gene. This CDR3 is 15 amino acids long. The CDR3 protein is CATWDRPGSDWIKTF. CDR3 in DNA: TGTGCCACCTGGGACAGGCCAGGAAGTGATTGGATCAAGACGTTT.

The V and J genes are TRGV9 and TRGJP1. The germline V gene has CDR1 GITISATS and CDR2 ISYDGTV (reference sequence). V was pared by 6 bases and J by 0 bases, with 4 bases of the junction left unmatched. This CDR3 has 14 residues. The DNA for the CDR3 is TGTGCCTTGTGGACAAATACCACTGGTTGGTTCAAGATATTT. This sequence encodes CALWTNTTGWFKIF.

This chain joins TRGV8 and TRGJ1 or TRGJ2. This CDR3 is 12 amino acids long. CDR1 and CDR2 from the germline V gene are VENAVY and YDSYNSRV. V was clipped by 3 bases and J by 6 bases; unmatched bases: 5. In DNA form, the CDR3 reads TGTGCCACCTGGGATTGTTGTTATAAGAAACTCTTT. Its protein is CATWDCCYKKLF.

The rearrangement uses TRGV9 and TRGJ1 or TRGJ2. The CDR3 consists of 13 residues. Germline V lookup: CDR1 GITISATS, CDR2 ISYDGTV (reference sequence). V lost 2 bases, J lost 5 bases, and 6 bases stayed unmatched. The CDR3 loop reads CALWEAHHYKKLF. For the CDR3, the DNA is TGTGCCTTGTGGGAGGCCCATCATTATAAGAAACTCTTT.

This clone was detected a few times. Other nucleotide sequences in the sample specify the same CDR3. The chain combines TRGV4 with TRGJ1 or TRGJ2. CDR3 size: 13 residues. Trimming cost V 3 bases and J 1 base; bases outside gene matches: 3. Germline values: CDR1 EGSTGY, CDR2 YDSYTSSV. Here the CDR3 reads CATWDLNYYKKLF. As DNA, the CDR3 is TGTGCCACCTGGGATCTAAATTATTATAAGAAACTCTTT.

This clone was seen more than once but under ten times. The chain couples TRGV3 to TRGJ1 or TRGJ2. Germline CDR1 reads VTNTFY; CDR2 reads YDVSTARD (reference sequence). J gave up 2 bases and V 0 bases, and 4 bases lay outside the gene matches. The CDR3 length is 14 residues. DNA of the CDR3: TGTGCCACCTGGGACAGGCGGCATTATTATAAGAAACTCTTT. It yields the protein CATWDRRHYYKKLF.

This sequence joins TRGV5 and TRGJ1 or TRGJ2. Germline V gene lookup returns CDR1 VINAFY and CDR2 YDVSNSKD. The CDR3 is 12 amino acids. The V gene end was trimmed by 0 bases and the J gene end by 12 bases; junction bases not matched to a gene: 8. The CDR3 reads CATWDRPMGKLF. The CDR3 DNA reads as TGTGCCACCTGGGACAGGCCTATGGGGAAACTCTTT.

This clone occurred a few times. This chain connects TRGV5 to TRGJ1 or TRGJ2. The germline V gene encodes CDR1 VINAFY and CDR2 YDVSNSKD. Trimming cost V 0 bases and J 10 bases; bases outside gene matches: 12. This CDR3 has 14 residues. CDR3 protein: CATWDRLLGPKKLF. The DNA of the CDR3 is TGTGCCACCTGGGACAGGCTCTTAGGACCAAAGAAACTCTTT.

The V call is TRGV9, the J call TRGJ1 or TRGJ2. The CDR3 length is 14 residues. Germline CDR1 reads GITISATS; CDR2 reads ISYDGTV (reference sequence). V lost 6 bases to trimming and J lost 1 base; unmatched junction nucleotides: 9. CDR3 in amino acids: CALWQQDNYYKKLF. The CDR3 DNA reads TGTGCCTTGTGGCAGCAAGATAATTATTATAAGAAACTCTTT.

The rearrangement links TRGV4 to TRGJ1 or TRGJ2. J gave up 5 bases and V 2 bases, and 3 bases lay outside the gene matches. Germline values: CDR1 EGSTGY, CDR2 YDSYTSSV. This CDR3 contains 12 residues. CDR3 loop: CATWDVDYKKLF. CDR3 bases: TGTGCCACCTGGGATGTCGATTATAAGAAACTCTTT.

There are a few counts of this clone. The chain couples TRGV4 to TRGJP2. Germline assignment: CDR1 EGSTGY and CDR2 YDSYTSSV. The CDR3 runs 16 residues. Trimming removed 0 bases from V and 2 bases from J; junction bases left unmatched: 6. In DNA, the CDR3 is TGTGCCACCTGGGATGGGCTCTGGAGTAGTGATTGGATCAAGACGTTT. Protein sequence: CATWDGLWSSDWIKTF.

This clone was picked up a small number of times. The sample has other DNA sequences that encode this CDR3 too. This chain joins TRGV8 and TRGJP2. The germline V gene has CDR1 VENAVY and CDR2 YDSYNSRV. The CDR3 spans 14 residues. V was pared by 6 bases and J by 2 bases, with 6 bases of the junction left unmatched. CDR3 bases: TGTGCCACCTGGATACACAGTAGTGATTGGATCAAGACGTTT. It encodes CATWIHSSDWIKTF.

The V and J genes are TRGV5 and TRGJ1 or TRGJ2. From germline, CDR1 is VINAFY and CDR2 YDVSNSKD. The CDR3 length is 14 residues. J gave up 3 bases and V 2 bases, and 7 bases lay outside the gene matches. The CDR3 DNA reads TGTGCCACCTGGGACACGACGCCTTATTATAAGAAACTCTTT. This gives the protein CATWDTTPYYKKLF.

This clone has more than one count but fewer than ten. The germline gene is not matched at one end of the junction; a read error may be the cause. Other DNA sequences in the same sample also yield this CDR3. The rearrangement joins TRGV9 to TRGJP. The CDR3 contains 15 residues. Germline loops: CDR1 GITISATS, CDR2 ISYDGTV (reference sequence). CDR3 DNA sequence: TGCGCCTTGTGGGAACAAGAGTTGGGCAAAAAAATCAAGGTATTT. Protein sequence: CALWEQELGKKIKVF.